Sequencing of this T cell receptor beta chain was carried out in a study of T cells in Graves' hyperthyroidism and ophthalmopathy. Clinical symptoms, serum thyroxine and TRAb, thyroid ultrasound and orbital computed tomography were used for the diagnoses. General study results and limits: Ophthalmopathy and stable hyperthyroidism were told apart by a 13 V-J model. Most clonotypes expanded in the thyroid (above 0.001) were also present in blood.

Remarks on this clonotype: Antigen: not known.

Trimming shortened V by 6 bases and J by 1 base, and 12 bases separated the two germline ends. The V gene's germline CDR1 is SQVTM and CDR2 ANQGSEA. This CDR3 contains 13 residues. RNA transcripts yielded amplified TCR beta CDR3 regions. The TCR CDR3 was amplified in a first-round RT-PCR using the HTBI primer set. MiXCR, applied by TCRdb to the multiplex PCR reads, yields one record per CDR3 protein. The table has over 450,000 distinct CDR3 sequences, about a sixth seen once. The sequencing input was blood. The J gene is TRBJ1-2, the V gene TRBV29-1; a possible D gene is TRBD1 (5 bases). This sequence originates from a woman in her late teens or twenties with Graves' ophthalmopathy. CDR3 coding DNA: TGCAGCGTCCGGGACGGCCGTAACTATGGCTACACCTTC. This gives the protein CSVRDGRNYGYTF.